This TCR beta chain was identified during a study of control samples from healthy donors and cancer patients. Sequencing used immunoSEQ multiplex PCR; TCRdb keeps in-frame clones, though not all of them. There are some 200,000 clones in the sample; roughly 93% occur only once, and 1.4% to 1.5% lies in the top ten. V was shortened by 3 bases and J by 4 bases, with 11 bases between the two germline ends. The CDR3 is 14 amino acids. Germline lookup yields CDR1 MNHNS and CDR2 SASEGT. The chain has TRBV6-1 and TRBJ2-3, with D uncertain. The sample consisted of blood. This sequence originates from a man aged 18 to 29 in good health. CDR3 in amino acids: CASSEYGVADTQYF. The CDR3 region has the DNA TGTGCCAGCAGTGAGTACGGAGTGGCAGATACGCAGTATTTT.